This T cell receptor (beta chain) was observed in a study of Ad26.COV2.S vaccination and SARS-CoV-2 variants. Whole-study context: In the study, Ad26.COV2.S was injected intramuscularly once, or twice 56 days apart.

CDR3 length: 13 amino acids. The ends were cut back, 2 bases at V and 6 bases at J, with 7 bases in the middle. Germline V gene sequence: CDR1 MNHEY, CDR2 SMNVEV (reference sequence). The protocol was immunoSEQ multiplex PCR, while the TCRdb copy is restricted to in-frame clones and leaves out a portion. The table has around 420,000 clones, 88% seen once. Treatment: around 19 received Ad26.COV2.S at low or high dose, single or two shots; about 5 received placebo; per-sample allocation not given. The samples date from day 63 after the first vaccine or placebo injection. Material: peripheral blood, obtained in a trial of Ad26.COV2.S vaccine versus placebo. This clonotype was obtained from a person between 18 and 59 years old who received the Ad26.COV2.S COVID-19 vaccine or a placebo. The chain has TRBV27 and TRBJ2-2; D gene unclear. CDR3 sequence (DNA): TGTGCCAGCAGTTTAACCCGCCCCGGGGAGCTGTTTTTT. This translates into CASSLTRPGELFF.